Listed below are T cell receptor beta chains from one sample, sequenced in a study of vaccination effects on CD4 cells after COVID-19. No antigens are known for them. TCRdb's table, derived via immunoSEQ multiplex PCR, lists solely in-frame clones and lacks some. The sample lists approximately 61,000 clones; more than 70% were seen once. Sequencing used CD4+ T cells from PBMCs cultured with HCoV-229E spike peptides, obtained after COVID-19 vaccination. These receptors were taken from a human donor who received a COVID-19 vaccine. Both conserved end residues are part of each CDR3. The D gene is left open where the match is weak. Some rows mark clone size as missing; the rest say once, few, many or name a class of expanded clone.

v_gene	abundance	d_gene	j_gene	CDR3aa	CDR3nt
TRBV6-1	.	.	TRBJ2-6	CASSEGWRAGANVLTF	TGTGCCAGCAGTGAAGGGTGGAGGGCTGGGGCCAACGTCCTGACTTTC
TRBV7-3	few	TRBD1	TRBJ2-3	CASSLTGTGGLASTDTQYF	TGTGCCAGCAGCTTAACGGGGACAGGGGGTCTTGCTAGCACAGATACGCAGTATTTT
TRBV2	.	.	TRBJ1-6	CASSTQGPPGNSPLHF	TGTGCCAGCAGTACACAGGGCCCACCTGGGAATTCACCCCTCCACTTT
TRBV7-3	medium-sized	.	TRBJ1-3	CASSPSPGNTIYF	TGTGCCAGCAGCCCAAGCCCTGGAAACACCATATATTTT
TRBV7-2	.	TRBD1	TRBJ2-5	CASSFTGTGVKETQYF	TGTGCCAGCAGCTTCACCGGGACAGGGGTTAAAGAGACCCAGTACTTC
TRBV19	few	.	TRBJ2-1	CASSIDGGSWEQFF	TGTGCCAGTAGTATAGATGGAGGCAGTTGGGAGCAGTTCTTC
TRBV5-6	.	.	TRBJ1-6	CASSFGRQNSPLHF	TGTGCCAGCAGCTTCGGACGGCAAAATTCACCCCTCCACTTT
TRBV24-1	.	.	TRBJ1-5	CATSDSTQPQHF	TGTGCCACCAGTGATTCAACTCAGCCCCAGCATTTT
TRBV9	.	TRBD1	TRBJ1-6	CASSVYPGQGSSPLHF	TGTGCCAGCAGCGTATACCCGGGACAGGGCTCTTCACCCCTCCACTTT
TRBV2	.	.	TRBJ2-3	CASSGPVSSDTQYF	TGTGCCAGCAGTGGTCCGGTCAGCTCAGATACGCAGTATTTT
TRBV5-6	.	.	TRBJ2-5	CASSPMGYQETQYF	TGTGCCAGCAGCCCCATGGGGTACCAAGAGACCCAGTACTTC
TRBV3-1/TRBV3-2	.	.	TRBJ2-5	CASSQVFGGLQETQYF	TGTGCCAGCAGCCAAGTGTTCGGGGGGCTCCAAGAGACCCAGTACTTC
TRBV5-1	.	.	TRBJ2-3	CASSLDRASTDTQYF	TGCGCCAGCAGCTTGGACAGGGCTAGCACAGATACGCAGTATTTT
TRBV7-2	.	TRBD1	TRBJ1-5	CASSTDRVYQPQHF	TGTGCCAGCAGCACCGACAGGGTTTATCAGCCCCAGCATTTT
TRBV7-2	.	TRBD2	TRBJ2-4	CASSLVAGAKNIQYF	TGTGCCAGCAGCTTAGTAGCGGGAGCCAAAAACATTCAGTACTTC
TRBV2	.	.	TRBJ1-5	CASRTQGFQPQHF	TGTGCCAGCAGAACGCAGGGTTTTCAGCCCCAGCATTTT
TRBV11-2	.	TRBD2	TRBJ2-1	CASSLSGGVYEQFF	TGTGCCAGCAGCTTAAGCGGGGGGGTGTATGAGCAGTTCTTC
TRBV5-1	.	.	TRBJ1-4	CASSRERGGTNEKLFF	TGCGCCAGCAGCCGCGAAAGGGGGGGAACTAATGAAAAACTGTTTTTT
TRBV30	.	.	TRBJ1-4	CACQPTGATNEKLFF	TGTGCCTGCCAACCGACGGGGGCAACTAATGAAAAACTGTTTTTT
TRBV28	.	.	TRBJ2-3	CACRGGGVSPQYF	TGTGCCTGCAGGGGAGGGGGGGTGTCCCCGCAGTATTTT
TRBV5-4	.	TRBD1	TRBJ1-4	CASSSQGATTNEKLFF	TGTGCCAGCAGTTCCCAGGGGGCGACAACTAATGAAAAACTGTTTTTT
TRBV27	.	.	TRBJ1-4	CATMVGPGATNEKLFF	TGTGCCACCATGGTGGGCCCCGGAGCAACTAATGAAAAACTGTTTTTT
TRBV6-5	.	TRBD1	TRBJ2-4	CASSLGRGNLIDIQYF	TGTGCCAGCAGTTTGGGCAGGGGGAATCTTATAGACATTCAGTACTTC
TRBV2	.	.	TRBJ1-1	CASSSDRNTEAFF	TGTGCCAGCAGCTCCGACAGGAACACTGAAGCTTTCTTT
TRBV4-3	.	.	TRBJ2-1	CASSQEGAPNEQFF	TGCGCCAGCAGCCAAGAAGGAGCGCCAAATGAGCAGTTCTTC
TRBV5-1	.	.	TRBJ2-1	CASSLGLGRVLKSYNEQFF	TGCGCCAGCAGCTTGGGTCTTGGCAGGGTCTTGAAATCCTACAATGAGCAGTTCTTC
TRBV5-1	.	.	TRBJ2-1	CASSAGLSYNEQFF	TGCGCCAGCAGCGCGGGGTTATCTTACAATGAGCAGTTCTTC
TRBV5-4	few	.	TRBJ2-2	CASSLPPTSFTGELFF	TGTGCCAGCAGCCTACCCCCGACTAGTTTCACCGGGGAGCTGTTTTTT
TRBV7-9	few	.	TRBJ2-3	CASSVKDTQYF	TGTGCCAGCAGCGTCAAGGATACGCAGTATTTT
TRBV5-1	.	.	TRBJ1-2	CASSLDGNGYTF	TGCGCCAGCAGCCTGGACGGAAATGGCTACACCTTC
TRBV6-5	.	TRBD2	TRBJ2-1	CASRKTSGVINEQFF	TGTGCCAGCAGGAAAACTAGCGGGGTGATCAATGAGCAGTTCTTC
TRBV6-6	.	.	TRBJ1-5	CASSKGTAQHF	TGTGCCAGCAGTAAGGGCACGGCCCAGCATTTT
TRBV24-1	.	.	TRBJ2-2	CATSDARTLGELFF	TGTGCCACCAGTGATGCCCGGACTCTCGGGGAGCTGTTTTTT
TRBV11-2	.	.	TRBJ2-1	CASSSQTLRGQFF	TGTGCCAGCAGCTCTCAGACACTCCGGGGGCAGTTCTTC
TRBV30	.	TRBD1	TRBJ1-5	CAWCKAGTGDCGNQPQHF	TGTGCCTGGTGCAAGGCTGGGACAGGGGATTGTGGCAATCAGCCCCAGCATTTT
TRBV19	once	.	TRBJ1-3	CASSSLGGAGNTIYF	TGTGCCAGTAGTTCTCTTGGGGGAGCTGGAAACACCATATATTTT
TRBV5-1	.	.	TRBJ2-1	CASSLVQGNNEQFF	TGCGCCAGCAGCTTGGTACAGGGTAACAATGAGCAGTTCTTC
TRBV19	.	TRBD1	TRBJ1-6	CASSSRQGAYNSPLHF	TGTGCCAGTAGTTCCCGACAGGGGGCCTATAATTCACCCCTCCACTTT
TRBV11-3	.	TRBD1	TRBJ2-2	CASSLGDRGGLGELFF	TGTGCCAGCAGCTTAGGGGACAGGGGAGGCCTCGGGGAGCTGTTTTTT
TRBV7-3	.	.	TRBJ2-1	CASSPSDSSYNEQFF	TGTGCCAGCTCGCCTAGCGACAGCTCCTACAATGAGCAGTTCTTC
TRBV18	once	.	TRBJ1-2	CASSPDRAGGYTF	TGTGCCAGCTCACCCGACCGAGCGGGCGGCTACACCTTC
TRBV6-5	.	.	TRBJ1-5	CASSYGRGGGQPQHF	TGTGCCAGCAGTTACGGTCGTGGGGGCGGGCAGCCCCAGCATTTT
TRBV4-1	once	TRBD2	TRBJ2-1	CASSQGLAGPLGQFF	TGCGCCAGCAGCCAGGGACTAGCGGGACCCTTGGGGCAGTTCTTC
TRBV19	.	TRBD2	TRBJ2-1	CASTRTVSGGVYNEQFF	TGTGCCAGTACCCGAACCGTTAGCGGGGGGGTGTACAATGAGCAGTTCTTC
TRBV7-9	.	TRBD1	TRBJ2-5	CASSYDRGWGETQYF	TGTGCCAGCAGCTACGACAGGGGTTGGGGCGAGACCCAGTACTTC
TRBV18	once	.	TRBJ2-6	CASSPGSPGANVLTF	TGTGCCAGCTCACCAGGTTCTCCTGGGGCCAACGTCCTGACTTTC